The 7 T cell receptor beta chains reported below all come from one sample, sequenced in a study of shared clonotypes between healthy human individuals. Produced via immunoSEQ multiplex PCR; TCRdb's table is partial and in-frame only. The repertoire holds 400,000 to 600,000 clones, about 96% seen once, with about 0.064% in the top ten. Sequenced sample: naive CD4+ T cells sorted from blood. Subset denoted: CD45RA+ positively selected. The receptors here all came from a woman aged 25 to 39 in good health.

The V gene is TRBV4-2, the J gene TRBJ1-5; D is ambiguous. Germline values: CDR1 LGHNA, CDR2 YNFKEQ. The CDR3 spans 16 residues. Trimming took off 2 bases at V and 3 bases at J, with 14 bases between the two ends. The CDR3 DNA is TGTGCCAGCAGCCAATCCTGGGAGAGGGTCAATCAGCCCCAGCATTTT. This codes for CASSQSWERVNQPQHF.

The rearrangement links TRBV28 to TRBJ1-1; TRBD1 agrees at 9 bases. V lost 7 bases, J lost 12 bases, and 18 bases stayed unmatched. The CDR3 is 15 amino acids. Per germline, CDR1 MDHEN and CDR2 SYDVKM. CDR3 protein: CASMTPGQGVFWTFF. CDR3 in DNA: TGTGCCAGCATGACTCCGGGACAGGGTGTATTTTGGACTTTCTTT.

The gene calls are TRBV5-1 and TRBJ2-3, with TRBD2 matching over 11 bases. CDR3 size: 17 residues. CDR1 and CDR2 from the germline V gene are SGHRS and YFSETQ. Trimming took 1 base from V and 3 from J; bases not matched to a gene: 7. The CDR3 DNA reads as TGCGCCAGCAGCTTGAGACTAGCGGGGCTGTTGACAGATACGCAGTATTTT. Protein: CASSLRLAGLLTDTQYF.

Details on this clone: Other DNA sequences within the sample encode an identical CDR3. The rearrangement uses TRBV5-1 and TRBJ2-7; D gene unclear. Germline assignment: CDR1 SGHRS and CDR2 YFSETQ. The V end was cut by 0 bases, the J end by 2 bases, with 6 bases between. This CDR3 is 13 amino acids long. CDR3 DNA: TGCGCCAGCAGCTTGGACAGAGCCTACGAGCAGTACTTC. This sequence encodes CASSLDRAYEQYF.

This rearrangement joins TRBV28 to TRBJ2-1; D not resolved. The germline V gene has CDR1 MDHEN and CDR2 SYDVKM. The V gene lost 4 bases and the J gene lost 5 bases, with 3 bases spanning the gap. This CDR3 is built from 11 residues. CDR3: CASSWDNEQFF. The CDR3 coding sequence is TGTGCCAGCAGTTGGGACAATGAGCAGTTCTTC.

The CDR3 DNA sequence: TGTGCCACACGGATGGGGCTCTCTGGGGCCAACGTCCTGACTTTC. It codes for CATRMGLSGANVLTF. V is TRBV2 and J is TRBJ2-6; D might be TRBD1 (5 bases). CDR1 and CDR2 (germline): SNHLY, FYNNEI. Trimming left V 10 bases short and J 0 bases short, with 13 bases between. The CDR3 is 15 amino acids.

This chain uses TRBV5-1 with TRBJ2-7, with D possibly TRBD2 on 6 matching bases. Germline CDR1 SGHRS, CDR2 YFSETQ. V was pared by 4 bases and J by 0 bases, with 14 bases between. This CDR3 comprises 15 residues. The CDR3 bases are TGCGCCAGCAGCCAAGGGACTTATACCTCCTACGAGCAGTACTTC. Translating it yields CASSQGTYTSYEQYF. Complete variable domain (other parts from reference TRBV5-1 and TRBJ2-7): KAGVTQTPRYLIKTRGQQVTLSCSPISGHRSVSWYQQTPGQGLQFLFEYFSETQRNKGNFPGRFSGRQFSNSRSEMNVSTLELGDSALYLCASSQGTYTSYEQYFGPGTRLTVT.